One sample yielded the 3 T cell receptor beta chains listed below, sequenced in a study of T cells in localized non-small cell lung cancer. Profiling relied on immunoSEQ multiplex PCR, and the TCRdb table lists in-frame clones only, not all of them. The repertoire holds 20,000 to 25,000 clones, with approximately 88% as singletons. Sequenced here: peripheral blood, sampled before any cancer treatment. These receptors were collected from a man aged 40-75 years with stage I lung adenocarcinoma.

V usage is TRBV7-3 and J usage is TRBJ2-3; 9 nucleotides agree with TRBD2. The CDR3 is 15 amino acids. Germline V gives CDR1 SGHTA, CDR2 FQGTGA. V was clipped by 5 bases and J by 4 bases; unmatched bases: 7. The CDR3 loop reads CASSHDSGGSDTQYF. In DNA form, the CDR3 reads TGTGCCAGCAGCCACGATAGCGGGGGATCAGATACGCAGTATTTT.

Here the CDR3 DNA reads TGTGCCAGCAGCTTAGGGTCGGGGACAGCAGATGAAAAACTGTTTTTT. Translated: CASSLGSGTADEKLFF. The V call is TRBV7-9, the J call TRBJ1-4, with TRBD1 matching 7 bases. The V gene's germline CDR1 is SEHNR and CDR2 FQNEAQ (reference sequence). The V gene end was trimmed by 1 base and the J gene end by 6 bases; junction bases not matched to a gene: 8. The CDR3 loop spans 16 amino acids.

This sequence joins TRBV7-3 and TRBJ2-5, with D possibly TRBD2 on 5 matching bases. The CDR3 runs to 17 residues. Per the germline V gene, CDR1 is SGHTA and CDR2 is FQGTGA. V lost 5 bases and J 5 bases, leaving 24 bases between the germline ends. The CDR3 DNA reads as TGTGCCAGCAGCCCCCACGGGTGGGTTTGGCCGGGGGAGACCCAGTACTTC. Amino acids: CASSPHGWVWPGETQYF.